The rows below give T cell receptor beta chains drawn from one sample of a study of T cell responses to AZD1222 COVID-19 vaccine. The assay was immunoSEQ multiplex PCR, and TCRdb's table has in-frame clones only and misses some. The sample includes roughly 28,000 clones, roughly nine tenths seen only once; the top ten take roughly 1.3%. This material consisted of peripheral blood, taken on day 0 of AZD1222 vaccination. The source of these receptors is an adult in good health. Each CDR3 is given with its conserved first and last residue. A D gene is named only where the DNA matches it firmly. Size is omitted from some rows. Given values are once, few, many or a class for expanded clones.

clone size: .
J gene: TRBJ2-7
D gene: .
V gene: TRBV5-1
CDR3 protein: CASSLGSTYEQYF
CDR3 DNA: TGCGCCAGCAGCTTGGGCTCGACCTACGAGCAGTACTTC

clone size: .
J gene: TRBJ2-2
D gene: TRBD2
V gene: TRBV24-1
CDR3 protein: CATSLTSAFTGELFF
CDR3 DNA: TGTGCCACCAGCCTAACTAGCGCCTTCACCGGGGAGCTGTTTTTT

clone size: .
J gene: TRBJ2-4
D gene: .
V gene: TRBV6-5
CDR3 protein: CASSYFPDKNIQYF
CDR3 DNA: TGTGCCAGCAGTTACTTTCCCGACAAGAACATTCAGTACTTC

clone size: .
J gene: TRBJ2-1
D gene: TRBD2
V gene: TRBV2
CDR3 protein: CASSPGLAGGENEQFF
CDR3 DNA: TGTGCCAGCAGTCCTGGTCTAGCGGGAGGAGAGAATGAGCAGTTCTTC

clone size: .
J gene: TRBJ2-3
D gene: .
V gene: TRBV5-1
CDR3 protein: CASSLGNLRATDTQYF
CDR3 DNA: TGCGCCAGCAGCTTGGGAAACCTCCGGGCCACAGATACGCAGTATTTT

clone size: few
J gene: TRBJ1-6
D gene: TRBD1
V gene: TRBV28
CDR3 protein: CASSPRGRGNSPLHF
CDR3 DNA: TGTGCCAGCAGTCCTAGGGGGCGCGGGAATTCACCCCTCCACTTT

clone size: .
J gene: TRBJ1-1
D gene: .
V gene: TRBV12-3/TRBV12-4
CDR3 protein: CATQPQVNTEAFF
CDR3 DNA: TGTGCCACCCAACCTCAGGTGAACACTGAAGCTTTCTTT

clone size: once
J gene: TRBJ1-4
D gene: TRBD1
V gene: TRBV2
CDR3 protein: CASRTGFEKLFF
CDR3 DNA: TGTGCCAGCAGGACAGGGTTTGAAAAACTGTTTTTT

clone size: .
J gene: TRBJ2-2
D gene: .
V gene: TRBV11-3
CDR3 protein: CASSLWSGELFF
CDR3 DNA: TGTGCCAGCAGCTTATGGTCCGGGGAGCTGTTTTTT

clone size: .
J gene: TRBJ2-5
D gene: TRBD1
V gene: TRBV5-8
CDR3 protein: CASSYLTGGGETQYF
CDR3 DNA: TGTGCCAGCAGCTACCTTACAGGGGGCGGGGAGACCCAGTACTTC

clone size: .
J gene: TRBJ2-7
D gene: .
V gene: TRBV2
CDR3 protein: CASSPVPDGQYF
CDR3 DNA: TGTGCCAGCTCACCCGTACCCGACGGGCAGTACTTC

clone size: .
J gene: TRBJ1-2
D gene: .
V gene: TRBV4-3
CDR3 protein: CASSQWVGNYGYTF
CDR3 DNA: TGCGCCAGCAGCCAATGGGTAGGGAACTATGGCTACACCTTC

clone size: .
J gene: TRBJ2-1
D gene: .
V gene: TRBV18
CDR3 protein: CASSPGHNNEQFF
CDR3 DNA: TGTGCCAGCTCACCGGGACACAACAATGAGCAGTTCTTC

clone size: .
J gene: TRBJ1-1
D gene: .
V gene: TRBV18
CDR3 protein: CASSLQVDVPEAFF
CDR3 DNA: TGTGCCAGCTCTCTACAGGTTGATGTGCCTGAAGCTTTCTTT

clone size: .
J gene: TRBJ1-1
D gene: .
V gene: TRBV5-1
CDR3 protein: CASSLIDGNTEAFF
CDR3 DNA: TGCGCCAGCAGCTTGATCGACGGGAACACTGAAGCTTTCTTT

clone size: .
J gene: TRBJ2-1
D gene: .
V gene: TRBV19
CDR3 protein: CASSISYNNEQFF
CDR3 DNA: TGTGCCAGTAGTATCTCCTACAACAATGAGCAGTTCTTC

clone size: .
J gene: TRBJ1-1
D gene: TRBD1
V gene: TRBV27
CDR3 protein: CASSPRDRVNTEAFF
CDR3 DNA: TGTGCCAGCAGTCCCCGGGACAGGGTTAACACTGAAGCTTTCTTT

clone size: once
J gene: TRBJ2-2
D gene: .
V gene: TRBV25-1
CDR3 protein: CASTQGPYTGELFF
CDR3 DNA: TGTGCCAGCACTCAGGGGCCGTACACCGGGGAGCTGTTTTTT

clone size: .
J gene: TRBJ1-5
D gene: TRBD1
V gene: TRBV5-8
CDR3 protein: CASSRNRGGGHQPQHF
CDR3 DNA: TGTGCCAGCAGCAGAAACCGAGGGGGCGGTCATCAGCCCCAGCATTTT

clone size: .
J gene: TRBJ2-1
D gene: TRBD2
V gene: TRBV6-5
CDR3 protein: CASSPTSWSYNEQFF
CDR3 DNA: TGTGCCAGCAGTCCGACTAGCTGGTCCTACAATGAGCAGTTCTTC

clone size: .
J gene: TRBJ2-7
D gene: TRBD2
V gene: TRBV28
CDR3 protein: CASSRRTSGKYEQYF
CDR3 DNA: TGTGCCAGCAGCCGAAGGACTAGCGGGAAATACGAGCAGTACTTC

clone size: .
J gene: TRBJ1-2
D gene: TRBD1
V gene: TRBV5-4
CDR3 protein: CASSLGDRAAYGYTF
CDR3 DNA: TGTGCCAGCAGCTTGGGGGACAGGGCGGCCTATGGCTACACCTTC

clone size: .
J gene: TRBJ1-1
D gene: .
V gene: TRBV7-2
CDR3 protein: CASSLGGTTEAFF
CDR3 DNA: TGTGCCAGCAGCTTGGGGGGCACCACTGAAGCTTTCTTT

clone size: .
J gene: TRBJ2-1
D gene: .
V gene: TRBV7-2
CDR3 protein: CASSLGLGGDEQFF
CDR3 DNA: TGTGCCAGCAGCTTAGGGCTGGGGGGTGATGAGCAGTTCTTC

clone size: .
J gene: TRBJ1-1
D gene: .
V gene: TRBV11-2
CDR3 protein: CASSLRGGTEAFF
CDR3 DNA: TGTGCCAGCAGCCTCAGGGGAGGAACTGAAGCTTTCTTT

clone size: .
J gene: TRBJ1-2
D gene: TRBD1
V gene: TRBV20-1
CDR3 protein: CSAWTGGGYTF
CDR3 DNA: TGCAGTGCTTGGACAGGTGGTGGCTACACCTTC

clone size: .
J gene: TRBJ2-1
D gene: TRBD2
V gene: TRBV24-1
CDR3 protein: CATSDFAGTRGYNEQFF
CDR3 DNA: TGTGCCACCAGTGACTTTGCCGGGACTAGGGGATACAATGAGCAGTTCTTC

clone size: .
J gene: TRBJ2-7
D gene: .
V gene: TRBV7-2
CDR3 protein: CASSLGRGDYEQYF
CDR3 DNA: TGTGCCAGCAGCTTAGGAAGGGGTGACTACGAGCAGTACTTC

clone size: once
J gene: TRBJ2-7
D gene: TRBD1
V gene: TRBV5-6
CDR3 protein: CASSFWDRGFEQYF
CDR3 DNA: TGTGCCAGCAGCTTTTGGGACAGGGGGTTCGAGCAGTACTTC

clone size: .
J gene: TRBJ2-7
D gene: .
V gene: TRBV12-3/TRBV12-4
CDR3 protein: CASSQGPYEQYF
CDR3 DNA: TGTGCCAGCAGTCAGGGCCCCTACGAGCAGTACTTC

clone size: .
J gene: TRBJ1-6
D gene: .
V gene: TRBV9
CDR3 protein: CASSVGQSYNSPLHF
CDR3 DNA: TGTGCCAGCAGCGTAGGACAGTCCTATAATTCACCCCTCCACTTT

clone size: .
J gene: TRBJ1-5
D gene: .
V gene: TRBV5-1
CDR3 protein: CASRMDGRNQPQHF
CDR3 DNA: TGCGCCAGCAGGATGGACGGAAGAAATCAGCCCCAGCATTTT

clone size: .
J gene: TRBJ2-7
D gene: .
V gene: TRBV9
CDR3 protein: CASSVVDGLPYEQYF
CDR3 DNA: TGTGCCAGCAGCGTAGTGGACGGACTGCCCTACGAGCAGTACTTC

clone size: .
J gene: TRBJ2-7
D gene: TRBD2
V gene: TRBV4-1
CDR3 protein: CASSRREEGAYEQYF
CDR3 DNA: TGCGCCAGTAGTCGGCGGGAGGAAGGGGCCTACGAGCAGTACTTC

clone size: .
J gene: TRBJ2-3
D gene: .
V gene: TRBV15
CDR3 protein: CATSHSINQGGGTDTQYF
CDR3 DNA: TGTGCCACCAGCCATAGCATTAATCAGGGTGGTGGCACAGATACGCAGTATTTT

clone size: .
J gene: TRBJ1-5
D gene: TRBD1
V gene: TRBV18
CDR3 protein: CASSPETGGLHQPQHF
CDR3 DNA: TGTGCCAGCTCACCAGAGACAGGGGGGCTGCATCAGCCCCAGCATTTT

clone size: .
J gene: TRBJ2-7
D gene: .
V gene: TRBV6-5
CDR3 protein: CASSYGGGSGPYEQYF
CDR3 DNA: TGTGCCAGCAGTTACGGGGGTGGTAGCGGACCCTACGAGCAGTACTTC

clone size: .
J gene: TRBJ2-1
D gene: TRBD2
V gene: TRBV28
CDR3 protein: CASSFTLAGNNEQFF
CDR3 DNA: TGTGCCAGCAGTTTTACGCTAGCGGGGAACAATGAGCAGTTCTTC

clone size: .
J gene: TRBJ2-7
D gene: .
V gene: TRBV27
CDR3 protein: CASRSVGSPNYEQYF
CDR3 DNA: TGTGCCAGCAGGTCAGTGGGCAGTCCAAACTACGAGCAGTACTTC

clone size: .
J gene: TRBJ1-6
D gene: .
V gene: TRBV19
CDR3 protein: CASSISRSPLHF
CDR3 DNA: TGTGCCAGTAGTATCTCTCGTTCACCCCTCCACTTT

clone size: few
J gene: TRBJ1-1
D gene: .
V gene: TRBV5-8
CDR3 protein: CASSFYPGTEAFF
CDR3 DNA: TGTGCCAGCAGCTTCTACCCGGGAACTGAAGCTTTCTTT

clone size: .
J gene: TRBJ1-2
D gene: TRBD1
V gene: TRBV28
CDR3 protein: CASRLPSTGDYGYTF
CDR3 DNA: TGTGCCAGCAGGCTCCCCTCAACAGGGGACTATGGCTACACCTTC

clone size: .
J gene: TRBJ2-1
D gene: TRBD2
V gene: TRBV6-1
CDR3 protein: CASSEAASGRDNEQFF
CDR3 DNA: TGTGCCAGCAGTGAAGCGGCTAGCGGGAGGGACAATGAGCAGTTCTTC

clone size: .
J gene: TRBJ2-2
D gene: .
V gene: TRBV5-1
CDR3 protein: CASSFAMVGQRNTGELFF
CDR3 DNA: TGCGCCAGCAGCTTCGCTATGGTAGGACAGCGAAACACCGGGGAGCTGTTTTTT